The rows below give T cell receptor beta chains drawn from one sample of a study of a mutant IDH1 vaccine in newly diagnosed glioma. The method was immunoSEQ multiplex PCR; TCRdb's version includes in-frame clones alone and lacks a portion of them. The sample contains over 45,000 clones, approximately 80% of which appear only once. Antigens for these TCRs are unknown. Sequences were derived from PBMCs, sampled from a glioma patient whose treatment included an IDH1 peptide vaccine. The receptor source for this set is a young man with glioma. The CDR3 runs from the conserved cysteine through the conserved F or W. A D gene is named only where the DNA matches it firmly. Expanded clones are given a class, and other clones once, few, many or no size at all.

V	size	J	D	DNA	CDR3
TRBV9	-	TRBJ2-1	TRBD1	TGTGCCAGCAGCCCCAGACAGGGGGCCTACAATGAGCAGTTCTTC	CASSPRQGAYNEQFF
TRBV19	-	TRBJ2-7	TRBD1	TGTGCCAGTAGTATCCGGGACAGGGGCCACGAGCAGTACTTC	CASSIRDRGHEQYF
TRBV2	-	TRBJ1-2	-	TGTGCCAGCAGTGGGTTTGTGGGTCAAGGCTACACCTTC	CASSGFVGQGYTF
TRBV19	-	TRBJ2-1	TRBD2	TGTGCCAGTAGTTCCCGGGAGCGGGGCGGCTCCTACAATGAGCAGTTCTTC	CASSSRERGGSYNEQFF
TRBV27	-	TRBJ2-3	-	TGTGCCAGCAGTTTGGCTTCTAGAATAAAAGGAACAGATACGCAGTATTTT	CASSLASRIKGTDTQYF
TRBV7-6	-	TRBJ1-4	-	TGTGCCAGCAGCCTAGGACGTGAAGGATCTAATGAAAAACTGTTTTTT	CASSLGREGSNEKLFF
TRBV2	-	TRBJ1-5	-	TGTGCCAGCACCTTTCAGGGGAATCGGCCCCAGCATTTT	CASTFQGNRPQHF
TRBV6-5	few	TRBJ1-1	-	TGTGCCACCCTGGGAGTAGGCCGGAACACTGAAGCTTTCTTT	CATLGVGRNTEAFF
TRBV9	-	TRBJ2-3	-	TGTGCCAGCAGCGTAGTACCCAGTACAGGGAATCGCCACACAGATACGCAGTATTTT	CASSVVPSTGNRHTDTQYF
TRBV5-1	-	TRBJ2-7	-	TGCGCCAGCAGCTTGGCCAGGTGGAAGGAGCCCTACGAGCAGTACTTC	CASSLARWKEPYEQYF
TRBV7-9	-	TRBJ1-3	-	TGTGCCAGCAGCTCACATACGACAGGCGCTGGAAACACCATATATTTT	CASSSHTTGAGNTIYF
TRBV2	-	TRBJ2-7	-	TGTGCCAGCAGGGGCCCCTCAGTAAAGTACGGGCAGTACTTC	CASRGPSVKYGQYF
TRBV14	-	TRBJ1-2	-	TGTGCCAGCAGCGAAGGGGTCGGAATGGGCGGAGTTGGCTACACCTTC	CASSEGVGMGGVGYTF
TRBV7-9	-	TRBJ2-2	TRBD1	TGTGCCAGCAGTCATGCGAGACAGGGGAACACCGGGGAGCTGTTTTTT	CASSHARQGNTGELFF
TRBV15	-	TRBJ2-3	-	TGTGCCACCAGCAGCCGGACAGCCTATACGCAGTATTTT	CATSSRTAYTQYF
TRBV12-5	-	TRBJ1-2	-	TGTGCTAGTGGAAGGGACACCACCCTCTATGGCTACACCTTC	CASGRDTTLYGYTF
TRBV5-1	-	TRBJ1-4	-	TGCGCCAGCAGCAGAAGACAGGCAGCAACTAATGAAAAACTGTTTTTT	CASSRRQAATNEKLFF
TRBV9	-	TRBJ2-5	-	TGTGCCAGCAGCGGGGGGACGGACCAAGAGACCCAGTACTTC	CASSGGTDQETQYF
TRBV10-3	few	TRBJ1-1	-	TGTGCCATCAGTGAGTACGGGGACACTGAAGCTTTCTTT	CAISEYGDTEAFF